A single sample gave rise to the 20 T cell receptor beta chains below, sequenced in a study of blood T cell repertoires in COVID-19. Clones were sequenced by immunoSEQ multiplex PCR, and TCRdb holds only the in-frame ones, with some missing. The data hold some 320,000 clones, with about nine tenths observed a single time. The sample consisted of PBMCs or T cells enriched from blood (not recorded which). The receptors here all came from a man aged 60 to 69 who had recovered from COVID-19.

The rearrangement joins TRBV29-1 to TRBJ2-1; 8 positions agree with TRBD2. The CDR3 is 14 amino acids. V was clipped by 3 bases and J by 4 bases; unmatched bases: 5. CDR1 and CDR2 (germline): SQVTM, ANQGSEA. CDR3 DNA sequence: TGCAGCGTTGACAGCGGGAGAGTATACAATGAGCAGTTCTTC. Translating gives CSVDSGRVYNEQFF.

This clone appeared a single time. The gene calls are TRBV2 and TRBJ2-2; TRBD2 matches at 14 bases. Germline CDR1 is SNHLY and CDR2 is FYNNEI. With 5 bases clipped from V and 0 bases from J, the junction kept 8 bases outside the gene matches. The CDR3 length is 19 residues. CDR3 loop: CASSQRLAGGPSNTGELFF. DNA for the CDR3: TGTGCCAGCAGTCAGCGACTAGCGGGGGGGCCCTCGAACACCGGGGAGCTGTTTTTT. Full variable domain (remainder filled in from reference TRBV2 and TRBJ2-2): EPEVTQTPSHQVTQMGQEVILRCVPISNHLYFYWYRQILGQKVEFLVSFYNNEISEKSEIFDDQFSVERPDGSNFTLKIRSTKLEDSAMYFCASSQRLAGGPSNTGELFFGEGSRLTVL.

V and J are TRBV5-6 and TRBJ2-1; 8 positions agree with TRBD2. CDR1 and CDR2 from the germline V gene are SGHDT and YYEEEE. The CDR3 totals 16 residues. The V segment lost 0 bases and the J segment 4 bases; nucleotides outside the gene matches: 6. In nucleotides, the CDR3 is TGTGCCAGCAGCTTGGCGTCGGCGGGGGGATACAATGAGCAGTTCTTC. It yields the protein CASSLASAGGYNEQFF.

This rearrangement joins TRBV12-3 or TRBV12-4 to TRBJ2-1; D perhaps matches TRBD1 (5 bases). V was cut by 2 bases and J by 8 bases, with 10 bases left in between. CDR3 length equals 13 residues. CDR3 loop: CASSLFTGDEQFF. The CDR3 DNA is TGTGCCAGCAGTTTATTTACAGGAGATGAGCAGTTCTTC.

This chain links TRBV29-1 with TRBJ1-1, with no clear D. V shed 2 bases and J shed 3 bases, with 13 bases lying between them. CDR3 length equals 14 residues. Germline values: CDR1 SQVTM, CDR2 ANQGSEA. The CDR3 loop reads CSVERASRDTEAFF. The CDR3 nucleotides read TGCAGCGTTGAACGAGCCTCCCGGGACACTGAAGCTTTCTTT.

This clone was detected only once. The rearrangement links TRBV11-2 to TRBJ1-5; maybe TRBD1 (5 bases). The CDR3 sequence is 13 residues long. The V gene lost 1 base and the J gene lost 7 bases, with 8 bases spanning the gap. The V gene's germline CDR1 is SGHAT and CDR2 FQNNGV. The chain's CDR3 is CASSLGGEQPQHF. The DNA for the CDR3 is TGTGCCAGCAGCTTAGGGGGGGAACAGCCCCAGCATTTT.

The chain joins TRBV19 to TRBJ2-7, with 14 bases aligning to TRBD2. The germline V gene encodes CDR1 LNHDA and CDR2 SQIVND (reference sequence). The CDR3 has 17 residues. V shed 1 base, J shed 6 bases, and the junction held 8 bases outside the gene matches. The CDR3 loop reads CASSIVGLAGVNAEQYF. DNA of the CDR3: TGTGCCAGTAGTATAGTGGGACTAGCGGGAGTAAACGCCGAGCAGTACTTC.

CDR3 in DNA: TGTGCCAGCAGTTTTAGCGGAGACTCCTACAATGAGCAGTTCTTC. This encodes CASSFSGDSYNEQFF. The chain joins TRBV6-5 to TRBJ2-1; a weak D match, TRBD2 (6 bases). The V gene's germline CDR1 is MNHEY and CDR2 SVGAGI. Trimming shortened V by 4 bases and J by 0 bases, and 10 bases separated the two germline ends. This CDR3 contains 15 residues.

The rearrangement links TRBV2 to TRBJ2-5, with 8 bases aligning to TRBD2. Trimming removed 8 bases from V and 5 bases from J; junction bases left unmatched: 7. Germline CDR1 SNHLY, CDR2 FYNNEI. This CDR3 contains 13 residues. CDR3 sequence (DNA): TGTGCCAGCCCCGGAACGGGGGGGGAGACCCAGTACTTC. It codes for CASPGTGGETQYF.

This chain uses TRBV7-2 with TRBJ2-2; 8 bases are a match to TRBD2. Germline values: CDR1 SGHTA, CDR2 FQGNSA. J was trimmed by 2 bases and V by 2 bases; bases with no gene match: 1. This CDR3 has 15 residues. The CDR3 nucleotides are TGTGCCAGCAGCTTACGGGGGGGTAACACCGGGGAGCTGTTTTTT. Its translation is CASSLRGGNTGELFF.

This chain links TRBV21-1 with TRBJ2-3; the D segment call TRBD2 is taken from the table without a DNA check. TRBV21-1 is labeled a pseudogene. The CDR3 is made up of 19 amino acids. The CDR3, as DNA: TGTGCCAGCAGCAAAAGGGGGACAGGGGCCAGCGGGAGGTCCGATACGCAGTATTTT. Protein product: CASSKRGTGASGRSDTQYF.

V gene TRBV4-3 combines with J gene TRBJ1-2, with D perhaps matching TRBD1 (6 bases). Trimming left V 0 bases short and J 2 bases short, with 13 bases between. Germline CDR1 is LGHNA and CDR2 is YSLEER. The CDR3 extends over 16 amino acids. Written as DNA, the CDR3 is TGCGCCAGCAGCCAAGAGGCTCAGGGGACAAACTATGGCTACACCTTC. Its protein is CASSQEAQGTNYGYTF.

This clone was observed a single time. CDR3 bases: TGTGCCAGCTCACCACCTCCACAAAACAATGAGCAGTTCTTC. This encodes CASSPPPQNNEQFF. V is TRBV18 and J is TRBJ2-1, with D uncertain. Trimming shortened V by 0 bases and J by 5 bases, and 8 bases separated the two germline ends. The CDR3 is 14 amino acids. CDR1 KGHSH and CDR2 LQKENI come from the germline V gene.

V usage is TRBV12-5 and J usage is TRBJ1-6; the D is unclear. The CDR3 runs 13 residues. Looked up from germline, CDR1 is LGHNT and CDR2 is FRNRAP. V lost 6 bases and J 7 bases, leaving 10 bases between the germline ends. The CDR3 DNA is TGTGCTAGTGGCCGGGAACAGAATTCACCCCTCCACTTT. Its protein is CASGREQNSPLHF.

The chain is built from TRBV4-1 and TRBJ2-3, with TRBD1 matching 9 bases. J gave up 1 base and V 4 bases, and 12 bases lay outside the gene matches. The CDR3 contains 18 residues. Germline V gene sequence: CDR1 MGHRA, CDR2 YSYEKL. CDR3 in DNA: TGCGCCAGCAGCCTGGTAGTTGAGGGACAGGGCCGCACAGATACGCAGTATTTT. This codes for CASSLVVEGQGRTDTQYF.

The chain joins TRBV3-1 (or the pseudogene TRBV3-2) to TRBJ2-3, with D maybe TRBD1 (5 bases). Germline loops: CDR1 LGHDT, CDR2 YNNKEL (reference sequence). Trimming removed 4 bases from V and 3 bases from J, with 23 bases in between. The CDR3 totals 18 residues. The CDR3 here is CASSPRREWTWGTDTQYF. For the CDR3, the DNA is TGTGCCAGCAGCCCGCGCAGAGAGTGGACATGGGGAACAGATACGCAGTATTTT.

This rearrangement joins TRBV6-2 or TRBV6-3 to TRBJ1-2; no reliable D call. The germline V and J ends were trimmed by 6 bases and 5 bases, with 7 bases remaining between them. The CDR3 length is 11 residues. CDR1 is MNHEY and CDR2 is SVGEGT in the germline V gene. In DNA, the CDR3 is TGTGCCAGCAGCCATAATTATGGCTACACCTTC. Its protein product is CASSHNYGYTF.

V gene TRBV4-1 combines with J gene TRBJ1-5; 9 nucleotides line up with TRBD1. CDR1 MGHRA and CDR2 YSYEKL come from the germline V gene. Trimming removed 0 bases from V and 0 bases from J; junction bases left unmatched: 9. This CDR3 is built from 19 residues. The CDR3 sequence is CASSQDFGQGIGSNQPQHF. The CDR3 DNA sequence: TGCGCCAGCAGCCAAGATTTCGGACAGGGGATAGGTAGCAATCAGCCCCAGCATTTT.

The J gene is TRBJ1-2, the V gene TRBV2, with TRBD1 identical over 9 bases. This CDR3 has 16 amino acids. The germline V gene encodes CDR1 SNHLY and CDR2 FYNNEI. V lost 4 bases and J lost 1; bases outside the gene matches: 7. DNA of the CDR3: TGTGCCAGCAGTGGCCCACGGGGACAGGGTAACTATGGCTACACCTTC. The encoded protein is CASSGPRGQGNYGYTF.

The chain employs TRBV2 and TRBJ1-3; 7 bases line up with TRBD1. After removal of 9 bases from V and 0 bases from J, the junction contained 26 bases not matched to a gene. This CDR3 spans 21 amino acids. Germline V lookup: CDR1 SNHLY, CDR2 FYNNEI. This chain's CDR3 is CASSRLRDSFPFKSSGNTIYF. The CDR3, as DNA: TGTGCCAGTAGCAGACTCCGGGACAGTTTTCCCTTCAAGAGCTCTGGAAACACCATATATTTT.